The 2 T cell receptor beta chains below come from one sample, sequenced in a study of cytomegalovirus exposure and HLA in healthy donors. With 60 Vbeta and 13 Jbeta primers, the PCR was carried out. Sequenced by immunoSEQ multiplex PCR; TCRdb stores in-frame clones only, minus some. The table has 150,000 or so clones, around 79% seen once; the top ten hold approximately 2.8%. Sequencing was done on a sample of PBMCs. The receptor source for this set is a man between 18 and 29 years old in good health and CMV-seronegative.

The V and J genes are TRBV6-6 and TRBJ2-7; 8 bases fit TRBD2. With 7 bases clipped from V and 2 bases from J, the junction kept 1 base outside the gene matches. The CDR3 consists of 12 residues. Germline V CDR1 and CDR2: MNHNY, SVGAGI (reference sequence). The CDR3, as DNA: TGTGCCAGCACCGGGGGGGCCTACGAGCAGTACTTC. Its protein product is CASTGGAYEQYF.

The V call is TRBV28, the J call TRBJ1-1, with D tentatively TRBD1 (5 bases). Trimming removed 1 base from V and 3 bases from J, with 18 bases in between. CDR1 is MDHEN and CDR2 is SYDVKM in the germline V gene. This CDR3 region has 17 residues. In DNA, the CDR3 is TGTGCCAGCAGTTTATCTCGGCCAGGGACTGGGGACACTGAAGCTTTCTTT. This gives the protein CASSLSRPGTGDTEAFF.